These 24 T cell receptor beta chains came from one sample sequenced in a study of T-cell reconstitution after alpha-beta-depleted transplantation in children. Library preparation (for TCRbeta) was performed with unique molecular identifiers. In TCRdb, the PCR reads were re-called with MiXCR into one record per CDR3 protein. The repertoire has some 350,000 distinct CDR3 sequences, approximately 10% of them found once; the top ten carry 2% to 3%. Sequencing used PBMCs from the stem cell graft donor, obtained from the stem cell graft. The source is a human donor who donated a stem cell graft to a child with acute lymphoblastic leukemia.

This clonotype was observed a few times. This sequence joins TRBV12-3 or TRBV12-4 and TRBJ2-7, with D perhaps matching TRBD2 (7 bases). This CDR3 region has 16 residues. The ends were cut back, 11 bases at V and 0 bases at J, with 23 bases in the middle. The CDR3 DNA is TGTGCCTCCAAGGGGGGGTTCGGGCACAGCTCCTACGAGCAGTACTTC. Protein sequence: CASKGGFGHSSYEQYF.

The V call is TRBV5-1, the J call TRBJ2-7, with D perhaps TRBD1 (5 bases). Per germline, CDR1 SGHRS and CDR2 YFSETQ. The CDR3 is 13 residues long. V was shortened by 0 bases and J by 5 bases, with 9 bases between the two germline ends. This CDR3 reads CASSLGTKDEQYF. The CDR3 region has the DNA TGCGCCAGCAGCTTGGGGACAAAAGACGAGCAGTACTTC.

The chain uses TRBV5-1 and TRBJ2-1; D ambiguous. The CDR3 consists of 13 residues. Between the trimmed V and J ends, which lost 7 bases and 5 bases, there was a span of 13 bases. Per the germline V gene, CDR1 is SGHRS and CDR2 is YFSETQ. The CDR3 DNA sequence: TGCGCCAGCGCGACTGGGGAACACAATGAGCAGTTCTTC. Translation: CASATGEHNEQFF.

This clonotype has more than one count but fewer than ten. The V gene is TRBV28, the J gene TRBJ2-1; a weak D match, TRBD2 (8 bases). The CDR3 loop spans 16 amino acids. The V end lost 8 bases, the J end lost 4 bases, and 21 bases lay between the germline ends. Germline V lookup: CDR1 MDHEN, CDR2 SYDVKM. The CDR3, as DNA: TGTGCCAGCCACAGGGGAGGTAGCGGGGCATACAATGAGCAGTTCTTC. This sequence encodes CASHRGGSGAYNEQFF.

V usage is TRBV7-9 and J usage is TRBJ2-7; 10 bases agree with TRBD1. The CDR3 has 15 amino acids. Germline CDR1 SEHNR, CDR2 FQNEAQ (reference sequence). With V trimmed by 5 bases and J by 8 bases, 12 bases remained unmatched. The CDR3 region is CASSTGQGDFNQQYF. The DNA of the CDR3 is TGTGCCAGCAGCACCGGACAGGGGGACTTCAATCAGCAGTACTTC.

The table lists this clonotype with a few counts. The rearrangement links TRBV20-1 to TRBJ2-7; the D is unclear. The CDR3 length is 12 residues. The germline V gene encodes CDR1 DFQATT and CDR2 SNEGSKA (reference sequence). V shed 5 bases and J shed 2 bases, with 10 bases lying between them. The CDR3 is CSALTHAYEQYF. CDR3 DNA sequence: TGCAGTGCTCTCACTCACGCCTACGAGCAGTACTTC.

This clonotype showed up many times. The rearrangement joins TRBV9 to TRBJ2-1; 13 nucleotides align to TRBD2. The CDR3 spans 15 residues. Trimming removed 1 base from V and 6 bases from J; junction bases left unmatched: 1. Germline-derived CDR1 and CDR2 are SGDLS and YYNGEE. This CDR3 is CASSVRTSGGNEQFF. The CDR3 DNA is TGTGCCAGCAGCGTACGGACTAGCGGGGGCAATGAGCAGTTCTTC.

This clonotype has only a few counts. The chain joins TRBV6-1 to TRBJ2-1; TRBD2 matches at 9 bases. The V segment lost 7 bases and the J segment 4 bases; nucleotides outside the gene matches: 14. There are 17 residues in the CDR3. Germline V gene data show CDR1 as MNHNS and CDR2 as SASEGT. This CDR3 is CASTLERGRGGYNEQFF. The CDR3 nucleotides read TGTGCCAGCACCCTTGAAAGGGGGCGGGGGGGTTACAATGAGCAGTTCTTC.

This clonotype showed up just a few times. This sequence joins TRBV4-3 and TRBJ2-7; 9 bases map to TRBD1. The CDR3 extends over 15 amino acids. The J segment lost 4 bases and the V segment lost 4 bases, leaving 8 bases of the junction unmatched. Per germline, CDR1 LGHNA and CDR2 YSLEER. In nucleotides, the CDR3 is TGCGCCAGCAGCCCCGGACAGGGGTTCGGATACGAGCAGTACTTC. Protein product: CASSPGQGFGYEQYF.

This clonotype showed up just a few times. The chain employs TRBV19 and TRBJ2-1; tentatively, D is TRBD2 (6 bases). V was cut by 4 bases and J by 2 bases, with 9 bases left in between. This CDR3 is 14 amino acids long. Germline CDR1 LNHDA, CDR2 SQIVND (reference sequence). The CDR3 DNA sequence: TGTGCCAGTAGTACCCCGGGAGCCTACAATGAGCAGTTCTTC. It specifies CASSTPGAYNEQFF.

This clonotype has more than one count but fewer than ten. The chain has TRBV2 and TRBJ1-2; 7 bases line up with TRBD1. In germline, CDR1 is SNHLY, CDR2 FYNNEI. V shed 6 bases and J 2 bases; nucleotides not matched to a gene: 18. The CDR3 has 18 amino acids. The CDR3 protein is CASSASLITGALNYGYTF. The CDR3 DNA is TGTGCCAGCAGCGCCAGCCTTATCACAGGGGCCCTAAACTATGGCTACACCTTC.

This clonotype was recorded a few times. The CDR3 protein is CASSLEGWGSPLHF. Written as DNA, the CDR3 is TGTGCCAGCAGCTTAGAAGGGTGGGGCTCACCCCTCCACTTT. V is TRBV7-9 and J is TRBJ1-6; the D gene is possibly TRBD1 (5 bases). Germline values: CDR1 SEHNR, CDR2 FQNEAQ (reference sequence). This CDR3 spans 14 amino acids. Trimming stripped 1 base from V and 10 bases from J, with 11 bases between.

This chain uses TRBV12-3 or TRBV12-4 with TRBJ2-5; D gene unclear. Between the trimmed V and J ends, which lost 6 bases and 0 bases, there was a span of 11 bases. The CDR3 contains 14 residues. The CDR3 DNA reads TGTGCCAGCAGACCATACCCATACCAAGAGACCCAGTACTTC. Amino acid sequence: CASRPYPYQETQYF.

The rearrangement joins TRBV7-8 to TRBJ2-7, with 9 bases that match TRBD2. J was trimmed by 6 bases and V by 4 bases; bases with no gene match: 7. The germline V gene encodes CDR1 SGHVS and CDR2 FQNEAQ. The CDR3 runs 14 residues. The CDR3 DNA sequence: TGTGCCAGCAGCTCGGGACTAGCTGCGGGCGAGCAGTACTTC. Its protein is CASSSGLAAGEQYF.

The V and J genes are TRBV5-5 and TRBJ2-2, with 8 bases aligning to TRBD1. Losses at the gene ends were 4 bases for V and 4 bases for J; bases not matched to a gene: 6. This CDR3 has 15 residues. The V gene's germline CDR1 is SGHKS and CDR2 YYEKEE (reference sequence). The CDR3 protein is CASSLRTGSTGELFF. The CDR3 region has the DNA TGTGCCAGCAGCCTCCGGACAGGGAGCACCGGGGAGCTGTTTTTT. Combining the CDR3 with reference TRBV5-5 and TRBJ2-2 gives the whole variable domain DAGVTQSPTHLIKTRGQQVTLRCSPISGHKSVSWYQQVLGQGPQFIFQYYEKEERGRGNFPDRFSARQFPNYSSELNVNALLLGDSALYLCASSLRTGSTGELFFGEGSRLTVL.

This clonotype was observed at least ten times. The rearrangement joins TRBV19 to TRBJ2-1; 7 nucleotides align to TRBD2. V was pared by 3 bases and J by 1 base, with 6 bases of the junction left unmatched. The CDR3 has 16 residues. CDR1 is LNHDA, CDR2 SQIVND, per germline (reference sequence). The CDR3 DNA reads TGTGCCAGTAGTATGTTGGGGGGGTTTTCCTACAATGAGCAGTTCTTC. Translating gives CASSMLGGFSYNEQFF.

This clonotype was recorded a few times. The chain links TRBV27 to TRBJ1-2; D ambiguous. CDR3 length: 15 amino acids. Trimming removed 1 base from V and 4 bases from J, with 13 bases in between. Germline V CDR1 and CDR2: MNHEY, SMNVEV (reference sequence). CDR3 DNA sequence: TGTGCCAGCAGTTTATGGAGCACCTCTCCCTATGGCTACACCTTC. Translated: CASSLWSTSPYGYTF.

This clonotype was seen ten or more times. V gene TRBV28 combines with J gene TRBJ1-2; TRBD1 is a possible D gene (5 bases). With 5 bases removed from V and 5 bases from J, the gap between germline ends came to 12 bases. The germline CDR1 and CDR2 sequences are MDHEN and SYDVKM. This CDR3 has 13 amino acids. Written as DNA, the CDR3 is TGTGCCAGCAGTGTAGGGACCGATTATGGCTACACCTTC. Protein: CASSVGTDYGYTF.

The genes are TRBV6-5 and TRBJ2-5; D might be TRBD1 (5 bases). V was shortened by 4 bases and J by 4 bases, with 13 bases between the two germline ends. CDR1 MNHEY and CDR2 SVGAGI come from the germline V gene. The CDR3 covers 14 residues. CDR3 nucleotide sequence: TGTGCCAGCAGTTTCGGACCAAGGGGAGAGACCCAGTACTTC. Its protein is CASSFGPRGETQYF.

The CDR3 nucleotides read TGTGCCAGCACCCAGAGCGGGCTTTACAATGAGCAGTTCTTC. It yields the protein CASTQSGLYNEQFF. The rearrangement joins TRBV3-1 to TRBJ2-1; TRBD2 is a possible D gene (6 bases). Germline CDR1 reads LGHDT; CDR2 reads YNNKEL (reference sequence). V was cut by 7 bases and J by 4 bases, with 14 bases left in between. The CDR3 has 14 amino acids.

This clonotype has more than one count but fewer than ten. The chain has TRBV27 and TRBJ2-3, with D possibly TRBD2 on 5 matching bases. This CDR3 has 16 residues. CDR1 is MNHEY, CDR2 SMNVEV, per germline (reference sequence). Trimming removed 2 bases from V and 2 bases from J, with 14 bases in between. CDR3 amino acids: CASSLAGLTYTDTQYF. CDR3 DNA sequence: TGTGCCAGCAGTTTAGCGGGCCTTACCTACACAGATACGCAGTATTTT.

The J gene is TRBJ2-7, the V gene TRBV7-9; 9 bases align to TRBD1. Germline-derived CDR1 and CDR2 are SEHNR and FQNEAQ (reference sequence). V was clipped by 0 bases and J by 5 bases; unmatched bases: 5. This CDR3 comprises 15 residues. CDR3 loop: CASSLAGDRAHEQYF. For the CDR3, the DNA is TGTGCCAGCAGCTTAGCCGGGGACAGGGCCCACGAGCAGTACTTC.

Worth noting for this clonotype: Sequence at one end of the junction differs from germline and may be a read error. This chain links TRBV5-1 with TRBJ1-1; the D is unclear. The CDR3 consists of 13 residues. CDR1 and CDR2 (germline): SGHRS, YFSETQ. The CDR3 loop reads CAGSLGQNTEAFF. The CDR3 DNA is TGCGCCGGCAGCTTGGGTCAGAACACTGAAGCTTTCTTT.

The chain is built from TRBV11-2 and TRBJ2-7; D might be TRBD1 or TRBD2, each matching 6 bases. The CDR3 loop spans 16 amino acids. CDR1 and CDR2 (germline): SGHAT, FQNNGV. Trimming stripped 0 bases from V and 4 bases from J, with 16 bases between. Here the CDR3 reads CASSLDLFGGSYEQYF. CDR3 nucleotides: TGTGCCAGCAGCTTAGATCTGTTCGGGGGCAGTTACGAGCAGTACTTC.